This T cell receptor beta chain originates from a study of CD8 T cells in Susac syndrome. TCR beta sequences were obtained from blood CD8+ and CD4+ T cells. CDR3 length equals 15 residues. CDR1 and CDR2 from the germline V gene are MGHDK and SYGVNS. Trimming removed 0 bases from V and 3 bases from J; junction bases left unmatched: 1. The RNA input was roughly 0.45 to 1 ug, and it was reverse transcribed with random hexamers. Using its own MiXCR run on the immunoSEQ multiplex PCR reads, TCRdb lists one record per CDR3 protein. Of about 240,000 distinct CDR3 sequences listed, 90% to 96% are singletons. The sequence was collected from a human donor with Susac syndrome. Sequencing input: CD4+ T cells from PBMCs. This rearrangement joins TRBV25-1 to TRBJ2-5, with 10 bases that match TRBD2. CDR3 sequence: CASSEYGTSEETQYF. The CDR3 DNA follows: TGTGCCAGCAGTGAATATGGGACTAGCGAAGAGACCCAGTACTTC.